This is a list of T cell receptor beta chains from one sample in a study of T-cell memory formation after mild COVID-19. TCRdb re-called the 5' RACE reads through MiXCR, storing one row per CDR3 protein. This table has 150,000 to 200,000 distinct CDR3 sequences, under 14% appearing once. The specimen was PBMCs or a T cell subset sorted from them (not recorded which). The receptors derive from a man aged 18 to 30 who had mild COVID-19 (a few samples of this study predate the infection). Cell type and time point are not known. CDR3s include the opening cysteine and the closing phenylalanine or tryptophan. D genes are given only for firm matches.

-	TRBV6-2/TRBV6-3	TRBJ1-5	CASSYGGQPQHF
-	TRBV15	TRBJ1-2	CATSRAKTAGGYTF
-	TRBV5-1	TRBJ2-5	CASSMGASGETQYF
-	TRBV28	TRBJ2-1	CASSFVPNVVRNEQFF
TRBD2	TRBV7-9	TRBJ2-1	CASSLRGAGDNEQFF
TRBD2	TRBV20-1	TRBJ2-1	CSASVRRTSINEQFF
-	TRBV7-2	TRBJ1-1	CASSLRSLNTEAFF
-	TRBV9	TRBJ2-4	CASSAGPQNIQYF
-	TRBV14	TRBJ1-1	CASSQAHTEAFF
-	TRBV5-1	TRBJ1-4	CASSPVLGRGLFF
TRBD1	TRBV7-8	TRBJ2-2	CASSHRDRVNTGELFF
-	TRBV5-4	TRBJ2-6	CASSLATTGGANVLTF
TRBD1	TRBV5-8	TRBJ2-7	CASSDGTGGAEQYF
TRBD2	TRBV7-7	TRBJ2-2	CASSLAGTTNTGELFF
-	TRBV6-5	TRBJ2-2	CASSQPRRGGELFF
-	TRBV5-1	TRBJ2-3	CASSLFGQPTDTQYF
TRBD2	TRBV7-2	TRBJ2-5	CASRQTSGSETQYF
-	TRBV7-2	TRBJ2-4	CASSRFGAKNIQYF
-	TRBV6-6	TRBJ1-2	CASVAGPVGYTF
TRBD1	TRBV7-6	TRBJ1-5	CASSLQPTGQGSQPQHF